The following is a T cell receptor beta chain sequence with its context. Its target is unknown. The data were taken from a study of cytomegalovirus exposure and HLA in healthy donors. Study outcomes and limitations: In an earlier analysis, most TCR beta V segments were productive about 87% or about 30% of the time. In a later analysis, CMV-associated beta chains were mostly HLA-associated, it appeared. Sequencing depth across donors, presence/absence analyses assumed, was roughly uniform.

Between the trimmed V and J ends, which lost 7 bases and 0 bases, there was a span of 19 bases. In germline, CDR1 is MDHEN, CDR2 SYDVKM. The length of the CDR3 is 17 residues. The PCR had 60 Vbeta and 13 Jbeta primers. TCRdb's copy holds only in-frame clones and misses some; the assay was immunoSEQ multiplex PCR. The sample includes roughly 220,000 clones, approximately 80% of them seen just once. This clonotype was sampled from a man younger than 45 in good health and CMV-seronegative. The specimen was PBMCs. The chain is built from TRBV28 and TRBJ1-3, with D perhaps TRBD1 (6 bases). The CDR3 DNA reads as TGTGCCAGCACAGGAGGACAGCTGTACTACTCTGGAAACACCATATATTTT. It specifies CASTGGQLYYSGNTIYF.